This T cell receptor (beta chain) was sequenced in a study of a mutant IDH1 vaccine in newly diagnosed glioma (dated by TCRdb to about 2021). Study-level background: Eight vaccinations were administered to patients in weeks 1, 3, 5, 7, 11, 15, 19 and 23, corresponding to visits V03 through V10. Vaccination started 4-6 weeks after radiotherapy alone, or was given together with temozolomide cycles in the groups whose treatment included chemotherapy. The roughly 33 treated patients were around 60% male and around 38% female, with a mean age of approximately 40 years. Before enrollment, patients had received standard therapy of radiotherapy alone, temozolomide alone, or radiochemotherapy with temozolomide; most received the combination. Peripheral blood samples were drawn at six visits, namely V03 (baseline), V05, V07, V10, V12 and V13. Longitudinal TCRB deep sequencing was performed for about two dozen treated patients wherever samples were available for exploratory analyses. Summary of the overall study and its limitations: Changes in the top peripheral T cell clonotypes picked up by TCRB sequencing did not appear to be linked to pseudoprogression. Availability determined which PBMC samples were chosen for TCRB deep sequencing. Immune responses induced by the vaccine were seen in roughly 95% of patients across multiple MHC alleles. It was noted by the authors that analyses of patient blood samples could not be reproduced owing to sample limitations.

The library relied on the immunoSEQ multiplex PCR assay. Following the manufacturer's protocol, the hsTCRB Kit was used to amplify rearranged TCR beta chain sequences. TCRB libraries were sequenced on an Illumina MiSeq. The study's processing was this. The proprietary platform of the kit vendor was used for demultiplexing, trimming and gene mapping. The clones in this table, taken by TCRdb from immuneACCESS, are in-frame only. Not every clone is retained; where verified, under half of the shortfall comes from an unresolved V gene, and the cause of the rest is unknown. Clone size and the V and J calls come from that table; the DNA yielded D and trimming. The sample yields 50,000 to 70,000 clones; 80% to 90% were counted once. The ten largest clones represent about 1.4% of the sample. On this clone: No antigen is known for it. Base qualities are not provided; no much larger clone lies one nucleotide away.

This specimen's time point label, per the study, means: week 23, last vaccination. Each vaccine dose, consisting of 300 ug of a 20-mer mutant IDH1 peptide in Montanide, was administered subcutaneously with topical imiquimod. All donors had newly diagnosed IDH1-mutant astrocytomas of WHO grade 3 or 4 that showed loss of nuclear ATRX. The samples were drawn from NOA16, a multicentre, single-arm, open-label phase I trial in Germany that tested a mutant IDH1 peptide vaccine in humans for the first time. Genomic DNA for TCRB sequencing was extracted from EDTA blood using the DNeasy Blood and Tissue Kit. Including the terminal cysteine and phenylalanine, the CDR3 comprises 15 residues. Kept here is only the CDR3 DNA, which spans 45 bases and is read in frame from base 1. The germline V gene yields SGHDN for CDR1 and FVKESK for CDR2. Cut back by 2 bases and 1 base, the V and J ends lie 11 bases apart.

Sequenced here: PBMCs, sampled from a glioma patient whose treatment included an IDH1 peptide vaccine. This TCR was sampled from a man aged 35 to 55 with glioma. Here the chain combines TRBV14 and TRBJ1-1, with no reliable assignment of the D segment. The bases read TGTGCCAGCAGCCAATGGTATTCCAGGAACACTGAAGCTTTCTTT. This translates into CASSQWYSRNTEAFF.